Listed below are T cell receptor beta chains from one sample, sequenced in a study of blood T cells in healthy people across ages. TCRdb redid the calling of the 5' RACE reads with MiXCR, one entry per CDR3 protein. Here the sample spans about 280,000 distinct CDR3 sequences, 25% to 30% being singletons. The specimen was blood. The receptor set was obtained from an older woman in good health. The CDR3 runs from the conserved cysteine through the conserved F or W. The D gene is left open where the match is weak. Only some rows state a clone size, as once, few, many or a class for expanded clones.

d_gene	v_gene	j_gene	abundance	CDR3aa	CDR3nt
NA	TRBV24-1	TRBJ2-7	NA	CATSDPLAHEQYF	TGTGCCACCAGTGACCCCCTTGCTCACGAGCAGTACTTC
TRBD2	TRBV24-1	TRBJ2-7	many	CATSDRTSGTYEQYF	TGTGCCACCAGTGACCGCACTAGCGGCACCTACGAGCAGTACTTC
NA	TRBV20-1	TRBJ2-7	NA	CSAKGGQNYEQYF	TGCAGTGCTAAGGGAGGACAGAACTACGAGCAGTACTTC
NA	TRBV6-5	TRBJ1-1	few	CASSFSRNTEAFF	TGTGCCAGCAGTTTCTCTCGGAACACTGAAGCTTTCTTT
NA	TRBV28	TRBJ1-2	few	CASSGQPGANTF	TGTGCCAGCTCTGGACAGCCAGGGGCTAACACCTTC
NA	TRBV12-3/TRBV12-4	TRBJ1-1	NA	CASSLIPRGVTTTEAFF	TGTGCCAGCAGTTTAATCCCCAGGGGCGTAACGACTACTGAAGCTTTCTTT
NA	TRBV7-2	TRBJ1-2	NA	CASSLVAGQTIYGYTF	TGTGCCAGCAGCTTAGTTGCAGGACAAACTATCTATGGCTACACCTTC
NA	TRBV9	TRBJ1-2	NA	CASSVAGQGRNGYTF	TGTGCCAGCAGCGTAGCGGGGCAGGGTAGGAATGGCTACACCTTC
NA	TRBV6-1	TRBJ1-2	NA	CASSAEVGGANGYTF	TGTGCCAGCAGTGCCGAGGTGGGGGGCGCGAATGGCTACACCTTC
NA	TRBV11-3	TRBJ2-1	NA	CASSLGFSDGNEQFF	TGTGCCAGCAGCTTAGGCTTTAGCGACGGCAATGAGCAGTTCTTC
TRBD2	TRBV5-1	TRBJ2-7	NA	CASTPLAGGDEQYF	TGCGCCAGCACGCCCCTAGCGGGAGGGGACGAGCAGTACTTC
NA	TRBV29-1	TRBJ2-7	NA	CSVGRWGYEQYF	TGCAGCGTTGGTCGTTGGGGGTACGAGCAGTACTTC
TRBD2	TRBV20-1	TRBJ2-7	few	CSARLAGGSDEQYF	TGCAGTGCTAGGCTAGCGGGAGGATCTGACGAGCAGTACTTC
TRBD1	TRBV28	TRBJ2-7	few	CASRNPGTGAYEQYF	TGTGCCAGCAGGAATCCCGGGACAGGGGCTTACGAGCAGTACTTC
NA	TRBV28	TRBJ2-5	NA	CASSLGDSLVRTQYF	TGTGCCAGCAGTTTAGGGGACTCCCTGGTGCGTACCCAGTACTTC
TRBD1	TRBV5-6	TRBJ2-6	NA	CASRRYGQGTYGANVLTF	TGTGCCAGCAGGCGCTACGGACAGGGGACATACGGGGCCAACGTCCTGACTTTC
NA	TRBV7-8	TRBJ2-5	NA	CASSLAFVRGGVAPRDKETQYF	TGTGCCAGCAGCTTAGCTTTTGTGAGGGGAGGCGTTGCCCCCCGGGACAAAGAGACCCAGTACTTC
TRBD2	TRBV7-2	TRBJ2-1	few	CASSSTGTTNEQFF	TGTGCCAGCAGTTCGACCGGGACTACCAATGAGCAGTTCTTC
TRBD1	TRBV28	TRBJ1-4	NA	CASTPTGREKLFF	TGTGCCAGCACCCCGACAGGGCGAGAAAAACTGTTTTTT
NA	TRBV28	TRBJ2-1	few	CASKRRGTSSYNEQLF	TGTGCCAGCAAAAGGCGCGGGACAAGCTCCTACAATGAGCAGCTCTTC
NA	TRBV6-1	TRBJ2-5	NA	CAGRPEGGKETQYF	TGTGCCGGCAGACCCGAGGGGGGTAAGGAGACCCAGTACTTC
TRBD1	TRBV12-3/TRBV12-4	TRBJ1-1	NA	CVSSWGRGSAEAFF	TGTGTCAGCAGTTGGGGCAGGGGGAGCGCAGAAGCTTTCTTT
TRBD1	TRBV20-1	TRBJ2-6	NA	CSAYRQGPQQPGANVLTF	TGCAGTGCTTATAGACAGGGGCCACAGCAGCCTGGGGCCAACGTCCTGACTTTC
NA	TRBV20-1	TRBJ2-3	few	CSARVVGTDTQYF	TGCAGTGCTAGAGTAGTTGGCACAGATACGCAGTATTTT
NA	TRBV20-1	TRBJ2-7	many	CSAPGKTDYEQYF	TGCAGTGCTCCCGGGAAGACGGACTACGAGCAGTACTTC
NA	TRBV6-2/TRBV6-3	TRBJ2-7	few	CASSYPTQGQKAGSYYEQYF	TGTGCCAGCAGTTACCCCACCCAGGGACAAAAAGCGGGATCATACTACGAGCAGTACTTC
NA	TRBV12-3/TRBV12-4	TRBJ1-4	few	CASRGTGFGNEKLFF	TGTGCCAGCAGGGGAACAGGTTTCGGCAATGAAAAACTGTTTTTT
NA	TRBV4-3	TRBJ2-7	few	CASSQDIRREQYF	TGCGCCAGCAGCCAAGATATCCGACGGGAGCAGTACTTC
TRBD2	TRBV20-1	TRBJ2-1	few	CSVWREGQNEQFF	TGCAGTGTATGGCGGGAGGGCCAAAATGAGCAGTTCTTC
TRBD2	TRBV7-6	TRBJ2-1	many	CASSTLAGSDNEQFF	TGTGCCAGCAGCACTCTAGCGGGATCGGATAATGAGCAGTTCTTC
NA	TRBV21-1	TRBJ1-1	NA	CVEGARTEFPEAFF	TGTGTAGAAGGGGCCCGAACTGAGTTCCCTGAAGCTTTCTTT